This entry lists 25 T cell receptor beta chains sequenced from one sample in a study of technical replicates of blood from a few donors. TCRdb's copy holds only in-frame clones and misses some; the assay was immunoSEQ multiplex PCR. In the table there are roughly 70,000 clones, around 95% of which are singletons. The sequencing sample was made of T cells isolated from PBMCs. These receptors originate from a human donor in good health.

The gene calls are TRBV30 and TRBJ2-1; D possibly corresponds to TRBD1 (5 bases). The CDR3 covers 13 residues. The germline gives CDR1 GTSNPN, CDR2 SVGIG (reference sequence). V was shortened by 0 bases and J by 6 bases, with 9 bases between the two germline ends. The CDR3 DNA is TGTGCCTGGAGTGTAGGGGCGGCCAATGAGCAGTTCTTC. Translation gives CAWSVGAANEQFF.

J is TRBJ2-7 and V is TRBV5-6, with D possibly matching TRBD2 (6 bases). The CDR3 sequence is 16 residues long. CDR1 is SGHDT and CDR2 is YYEEEE in the germline V gene. V gave up 1 base and J gave up 0 bases, with 14 bases separating them. DNA of the CDR3: TGTGCCAGCAGCTTGACTCTGGCGGGGAGCTCCTACGAGCAGTACTTC. Protein product: CASSLTLAGSSYEQYF.

The rearrangement links TRBV11-3 to TRBJ2-5; the D is unclear. The V gene's germline CDR1 is SGHNT and CDR2 YENEEA. The CDR3 contains 13 residues. Trimming took off 5 bases at V and 5 bases at J, with 12 bases between the two ends. As DNA, the CDR3 is TGTGCCAGCAGCAGCGTGGGTTTCGAGACCCAGTACTTC. As protein: CASSSVGFETQYF.

This clone showed up just once. J is TRBJ2-7 and V is TRBV9; D is possibly TRBD1 (6 bases). V dropped 4 bases and J dropped 0 bases, with 11 bases sitting between them. Per germline, CDR1 SGDLS and CDR2 YYNGEE. The CDR3 is made up of 14 amino acids. This CDR3 is CASSPGQSSYEQYF. CDR3 nucleotides: TGTGCCAGCAGCCCGGGACAATCCTCCTACGAGCAGTACTTC. The variable domain in full, completed from reference TRBV9 and TRBJ2-7, reads DSGVTQTPKHLITATGQRVTLRCSPRSGDLSVYWYQQSLDQGLQFLIQYYNGEERAKGNILERFSAQQFPDLHSELNLSSLELGDSALYFCASSPGQSSYEQYFGPGTRLTVT.

The rearrangement links TRBV6-5 to TRBJ2-2; D may be TRBD1 (5 bases). V lost 7 bases to trimming and J lost 5 bases, with 14 bases between them. This CDR3 has 14 residues. Germline V gene sequence: CDR1 MNHEY, CDR2 SVGAGI. The CDR3 DNA reads TGTGCCAGCACAGGGCAGGGAAATACCGGGGAGCTGTTTTTT. This codes for CASTGQGNTGELFF.

The genes are TRBV5-1 and TRBJ2-2; possibly TRBD2 for D (6 bases). The CDR3 spans 13 residues. Looked up from germline, CDR1 is SGHRS and CDR2 is YFSETQ. Trimming left V 2 bases short and J 5 bases short, with 7 bases between. CDR3: CASSFGGTGELFF. DNA for the CDR3: TGCGCCAGCAGCTTCGGGGGAACCGGGGAGCTGTTTTTT.

The chain combines TRBV27 with TRBJ2-5; 11 bases fit TRBD2. There are 15 residues in the CDR3. CDR1 is MNHEY, CDR2 SMNVEV, per germline (reference sequence). V shed 4 bases and J 5 bases; nucleotides not matched to a gene: 6. The CDR3, as DNA: TGTGCCAGCAGTTATATACTAGCGGGAGAGGAGACCCAGTACTTC. Translated: CASSYILAGEETQYF.

This clone came up once. The chain recombines TRBV7-2 with TRBJ2-7; TRBD2 might be the D (6 bases). There are 14 residues in the CDR3. Looked up from germline, CDR1 is SGHTA and CDR2 is FQGNSA. V lost 1 base and J lost 1, with 8 bases in between. The CDR3 coding sequence is TGTGCCAGCAGCTTAGACGGACTATCCTACGAGCAGTACTTC. It encodes CASSLDGLSYEQYF.

The chain combines TRBV14 with TRBJ2-3; no clear D. CDR3 length: 15 amino acids. The germline V gene has CDR1 SGHDN and CDR2 FVKESK. The V end lost 2 bases, the J end lost 1 base, and 10 bases lay between the germline ends. The CDR3 here is CASSQLLAGTDTQYF. The DNA of the CDR3 is TGTGCCAGCAGCCAACTACTCGCGGGCACAGATACGCAGTATTTT.

The chain uses TRBV7-2 and TRBJ2-7; D might be TRBD2 (5 bases). The V and J ends lost 4 bases and 7 bases respectively, with 17 bases between them. The CDR3 is 14 amino acids. Germline V gene lookup returns CDR1 SGHTA and CDR2 FQGNSA. In DNA form, the CDR3 reads TGTGCCAGCAGCTCACTAGGACCTTCGGGAGAGCAGTACTTC. Translating gives CASSSLGPSGEQYF.

The rearrangement links TRBV11-2 to TRBJ2-5; D might be TRBD2 (5 bases). The V end was cut by 1 base, the J end by 4 bases, with 13 bases between. This CDR3 is built from 15 residues. CDR1 is SGHAT, CDR2 FQNNGV, per germline. The CDR3, as DNA: TGTGCCAGCAGCTTAGTGTTCGCGGCGGGAGAGACCCAGTACTTC. It yields the protein CASSLVFAAGETQYF.

The V call is TRBV4-2, the J call TRBJ2-7; unclear D gene. The CDR3 extends over 16 amino acids. CDR1 is LGHNA, CDR2 YNFKEQ, per germline. V was clipped by 2 bases and J by 1 base, with 15 bases between them. This CDR3 is CASSQFHPSESYEQYF. In nucleotides, the CDR3 is TGTGCCAGCAGCCAATTCCACCCCTCAGAATCCTACGAGCAGTACTTC.

The chain is built from TRBV28 and TRBJ2-3; D is uncertain. V was trimmed by 3 bases and J by 3 bases, leaving 10 bases between them. Germline-derived CDR1 and CDR2 are MDHEN and SYDVKM. The CDR3 contains 14 residues. Here the CDR3 reads CASSFLRRTDTQYF. For the CDR3, the DNA is TGTGCCAGCAGTTTTTTGAGGCGGACAGATACGCAGTATTTT.

This chain uses TRBV5-4 with TRBJ1-2; 7 bases map to TRBD1. The length of the CDR3 is 13 residues. Germline CDR1 and CDR2: SGHNT and YYREEE (reference sequence). V was pared by 3 bases and J by 8 bases, with 7 bases of the junction left unmatched. The CDR3 DNA reads as TGTGCCAGCAGCTACGACAGGGCATCGGGCTACACCTTC. This gives the protein CASSYDRASGYTF.

The chain recombines TRBV9 with TRBJ1-1; unclear D gene. V was trimmed by 4 bases and J by 4 bases, leaving 11 bases between them. This CDR3 has 13 residues. The germline gives CDR1 SGDLS, CDR2 YYNGEE. CDR3 in amino acids: CASSPWGGTEAFF. CDR3 coding DNA: TGTGCCAGCAGCCCCTGGGGAGGCACTGAAGCTTTCTTT.

V usage is TRBV4-3 and J usage is TRBJ1-1, with 8 bases lining up with TRBD1. The CDR3 extends over 15 amino acids. Germline CDR1 reads LGHNA; CDR2 reads YSLEER. J lost 3 bases, V lost 0 bases, and 3 bases had no gene match. CDR3 DNA sequence: TGCGCCAGCAGCCAAGATACAGGGGGTGACACTGAAGCTTTCTTT. Translated: CASSQDTGGDTEAFF.

The V call is TRBV6-5, the J call TRBJ2-5, with D tentatively TRBD1 (5 bases). The CDR3 loop spans 15 amino acids. The V end was cut by 3 bases, the J end by 5 bases, with 16 bases between. Germline lookup yields CDR1 MNHEY and CDR2 SVGAGI. The DNA of the CDR3 is TGTGCCAGCAGTTATGGGCAGGGTGCTCTGGAGACCCAGTACTTC. It encodes CASSYGQGALETQYF.

Comments on this clone: One end of the junction fails to match germline, which may point to a read error. V usage is TRBV9 and J usage is TRBJ1-2; the match to TRBD1 covers 7 bases. The CDR3 is 17 amino acids. The V gene's germline CDR1 is SGDLS and CDR2 YYNGEE. The CDR3: CPGQRPKRDLRGNGYTF. In DNA, the CDR3 is TGCCCGGGACAGCGTCCGAAACGAGACTTACGGGGGAATGGCTACACCTTC.

This chain links TRBV19 with TRBJ1-4, with D possibly being TRBD1 (6 bases). Germline lookup yields CDR1 LNHDA and CDR2 SQIVND (reference sequence). The V end lost 2 bases, the J end lost 5 bases, and 9 bases lay between the germline ends. The CDR3 sequence is 14 residues long. CDR3 amino acids: CASSITRGNEKLFF. CDR3 DNA: TGTGCCAGTAGTATAACAAGGGGGAATGAAAAACTGTTTTTT. The full variable domain, rest sourced from reference TRBV19 and TRBJ1-4, is DGGITQSPKYLFRKEGQNVTLSCEQNLNHDAMYWYRQDPGQGLRLIYYSQIVNDFQKGDIAEGYSVSREKKESFPLTVTSAQKNPTAFYLCASSITRGNEKLFFGSGTQLSVL.

This sequence joins TRBV9 and TRBJ2-7, with TRBD2 matching 11 bases. The CDR3 has 13 residues. The germline CDR1 and CDR2 sequences are SGDLS and YYNGEE. V was pared by 0 bases and J by 7 bases, with 0 bases of the junction left unmatched. The CDR3, as DNA: TGTGCCAGCAGCGTAGGACTAGCGGGGGAGCAGTACTTC. This encodes CASSVGLAGEQYF.

The chain combines TRBV7-9 with TRBJ2-7; unclear D gene. Trimming removed 3 bases from V and 7 bases from J, with 10 bases in between. Per the germline V gene, CDR1 is SEHNR and CDR2 is FQNEAQ (reference sequence). The length of the CDR3 is 12 residues. The CDR3 DNA is TGTGCCAGCAGCTTTATTAGCTCGGAGCAGTACTTC. Its protein product is CASSFISSEQYF.

The chain employs TRBV5-6 and TRBJ2-7; the match to TRBD2 covers 11 bases. V dropped 4 bases and J dropped 2; count of bases not matched to a gene: 5. CDR3 size: 15 residues. CDR1 and CDR2 (germline): SGHDT, YYEEEE. In DNA form, the CDR3 reads TGTGCCAGCAGCCCCCTGACTAGCGGGACCTACGAGCAGTACTTC. Translating gives CASSPLTSGTYEQYF.

This clone occurred once. The CDR3 DNA reads as TGTGCCAGCAGTTACTGGGACAGGTGGACCGGGGAGCTGTTTTTT. Protein product: CASSYWDRWTGELFF. V usage is TRBV6-5 and J usage is TRBJ2-2; TRBD1 agrees at 8 bases. Germline lookup yields CDR1 MNHEY and CDR2 SVGAGI. Trimming at V came to 1 base and at J to 5 bases, leaving 3 bases not matched to a gene. This CDR3 region has 15 residues.

This clone was seen a handful of times. V is TRBV30 and J is TRBJ1-1, with D perhaps TRBD1 (5 bases). CDR1 and CDR2 (germline): GTSNPN, SVGIG (reference sequence). V was trimmed by 2 bases and J by 6 bases, leaving 13 bases between them. The CDR3 contains 13 residues. CDR3 residues: CAWSYSQGAEAFF. The CDR3 region has the DNA TGTGCCTGGAGTTACTCCCAGGGTGCTGAAGCTTTCTTT. Complete variable domain (other parts from reference TRBV30 and TRBJ1-1): SQTIHQWPATLVQPVGSPLSLECTVEGTSNPNLYWYRQAAGRGLQLLFYSVGIGQISSEVPQNLSASRPQDRQFILSSKKLLLSDSGFYLCAWSYSQGAEAFFGQGTRLTVV.

The V call is TRBV7-2, the J call TRBJ2-5; 9 bases agree with TRBD2. This CDR3 is 15 amino acids long. CDR1 and CDR2 (germline): SGHTA, FQGNSA. The V gene end was trimmed by 4 bases and the J gene end by 2 bases; junction bases not matched to a gene: 5. The CDR3 DNA follows: TGTGCCAGCAGCTCCCTAGCGGGAAGGCAAGAGACCCAGTACTTC. It codes for CASSSLAGRQETQYF.